This section outlines one TCR beta chain sequence together with its context. This sample is drawn from a study of tumor-infiltrating lymphocytes in oesophageal squamous cell carcinoma. A single record per CDR3 protein comes from TCRdb applying MiXCR to the PCR reads. The table shows just under 20,000 distinct CDR3 sequences, with roughly 43% occurring only once. This CDR3 spans 15 amino acids. V gave up 7 bases and J gave up 4 bases; unmatched junction bases: 10. The V gene's germline CDR1 is SGHTA and CDR2 FQGNSA. The receptor was isolated from a male donor with esophageal squamous cell carcinoma. Material: normal esophageal tissue next to the tumor. V is TRBV7-2 and J is TRBJ2-1, with 7 bases aligning to TRBD2. The CDR3 loop reads CASTLHASGYNEQFF. The CDR3 nucleotides read TGTGCCAGCACCCTCCATGCTAGCGGTTACAATGAGCAGTTCTTC.